This T cell receptor beta chain was captured in a study of T cell repertoires in cytomegalovirus infection. In its sample, this clonotype was seen once. A much larger clone sits a single nucleotide away, making a read error possible. TCRdb processed the reads anew with MiXCR; each CDR3 protein has one entry. The table shows approximately 400,000 distinct CDR3 sequences, with approximately 30% occurring only once. This CDR3 contains 13 residues. Germline CDR1 reads SGHVS; CDR2 reads FNYEAQ. The rearrangement joins TRBV7-6 to TRBJ2-1; a weak D match, TRBD2 (6 bases). The receptor was derived from a human donor in good health (CMV status not recorded). Some clones in this sample may be carry-over from other donors' samples. Sequenced input: PBMCs. The CDR3 reads CASSRGWGDEQLF. In nucleotides, the CDR3 is TGTGCCAGCAGCCGGGGTTGGGGGGATGAGCAGCTCTTC.